These 9 T cell receptor beta chains came from one sample sequenced in a study of cytomegalovirus exposure and HLA in healthy donors. The study ran its PCR with 60 Vbeta and 13 Jbeta primers. Libraries were prepared by immunoSEQ multiplex PCR; TCRdb keeps only in-frame clonotypes and omits some of them. The table lists 250,000 to 300,000 clones, roughly 81% of them singletons. Sequencing was carried out using PBMCs. The receptors were gathered from a woman in her thirties or forties in good health and CMV-seropositive.

The V gene is TRBV6-1, the J gene TRBJ2-5, with 7 bases that match TRBD1. V trimming: 0 bases; J trimming: 5 bases; junction bases outside the gene matches: 6. The CDR3 sequence is 15 residues long. Germline lookup yields CDR1 MNHNS and CDR2 SASEGT. The CDR3 bases are TGTGCCAGCAGTGAAGCGGAAGGGGGCAAGGAGACCCAGTACTTC. The encoded protein is CASSEAEGGKETQYF.

The J gene is TRBJ2-7, the V gene TRBV10-3, with a tentative D call TRBD1 (5 bases). The V end lost 6 bases, the J end lost 1 base, and 19 bases lay between the germline ends. CDR1 is ENHRY, CDR2 SYGVKD, per germline. CDR3 length: 16 amino acids. This CDR3 is CAISDRTGISSYEQYF. CDR3 DNA: TGTGCCATCAGCGACCGCACAGGTATATCGTCCTACGAGCAGTACTTC.

The V gene is TRBV7-2, the J gene TRBJ2-1, with D possibly TRBD1 on 6 matching bases. Germline CDR1 reads SGHTA; CDR2 reads FQGNSA. The CDR3 sequence is 12 residues long. V was shortened by 4 bases and J by 7 bases, with 8 bases between the two germline ends. The CDR3 reads CASSSQGNEQFF. The CDR3 nucleotides read TGTGCCAGCAGCTCACAGGGAAATGAGCAGTTCTTC.

In its sample, this clone was seen a few times. The chain couples TRBV28 to TRBJ1-5; 7 positions agree with TRBD1. V shed 1 base, J shed 2 bases, and the junction held 8 bases outside the gene matches. Per germline, CDR1 MDHEN and CDR2 SYDVKM. There are 17 residues in the CDR3. This chain's CDR3 is CASSLSGRGFGNQPQHF. The CDR3 DNA reads as TGTGCCAGCAGTTTATCGGGCAGGGGGTTCGGCAATCAGCCCCAGCATTTT. The complete variable domain, with remaining parts taken from reference TRBV28 and TRBJ1-5, reads DVKVTQSSRYLVKRTGEKVFLECVQDMDHENMFWYRQDPGLGLRLIYFSYDVKMKEKGDIPEGYSVSREKKERFSLILESASTNQTSMYLCASSLSGRGFGNQPQHFGDGTRLSIL.

The V and J genes are TRBV27 and TRBJ2-7; possible D gene TRBD2, 6 bases. The CDR3 runs to 14 residues. V lost 3 bases, J lost 7 bases, and 16 bases lay in between. The germline V gene encodes CDR1 MNHEY and CDR2 SMNVEV (reference sequence). CDR3: CASSFGQLGGEQYF. The CDR3 coding sequence is TGTGCCAGCAGTTTTGGGCAGCTTGGGGGGGAGCAGTACTTC.

V usage is TRBV5-1 and J usage is TRBJ1-2, with D perhaps matching TRBD1 (6 bases). Trimming removed 4 bases at V and 5 bases at J, with 18 bases between. Germline CDR1 SGHRS, CDR2 YFSETQ. This CDR3 is 15 amino acids long. CDR3 protein: CASSPTGATEYGYTF. DNA of the CDR3: TGCGCCAGCAGCCCGACAGGAGCAACCGAATATGGCTACACCTTC.

V usage is TRBV19 and J usage is TRBJ2-6, with TRBD1 matching 7 bases. The CDR3 sequence is 16 residues long. Trimming at V came to 7 bases and at J to 0 bases, leaving 6 bases not matched to a gene. In germline, CDR1 is LNHDA, CDR2 SQIVND (reference sequence). CDR3 in amino acids: CASNPTGLSGANVLTF. Here the CDR3 DNA reads TGTGCCAGTAATCCGACAGGGCTCTCTGGGGCCAACGTCCTGACTTTC.

This clone was counted only a few times. The rearrangement links TRBV5-6 to TRBJ1-3; D is unclear. The CDR3 totals 14 residues. V was pared by 0 bases and J by 3 bases, with 7 bases between. Germline V gene data show CDR1 as SGHDT and CDR2 as YYEEEE. CDR3 nucleotides: TGTGCCAGCAGCTTGGAACAGCTTGGAAACACCATATATTTT. It translates to CASSLEQLGNTIYF.

The chain couples TRBV28 to TRBJ2-7, with D possibly matching TRBD1 (6 bases). V lost 5 bases and J 3 bases, leaving 17 bases between the germline ends. This CDR3 contains 15 residues. Looked up from germline, CDR1 is MDHEN and CDR2 is SYDVKM. CDR3 sequence reads: CASSAPQDRLYEQYF. The CDR3 DNA reads TGTGCCAGCAGTGCCCCCCAAGACAGGCTCTACGAGCAGTACTTC.